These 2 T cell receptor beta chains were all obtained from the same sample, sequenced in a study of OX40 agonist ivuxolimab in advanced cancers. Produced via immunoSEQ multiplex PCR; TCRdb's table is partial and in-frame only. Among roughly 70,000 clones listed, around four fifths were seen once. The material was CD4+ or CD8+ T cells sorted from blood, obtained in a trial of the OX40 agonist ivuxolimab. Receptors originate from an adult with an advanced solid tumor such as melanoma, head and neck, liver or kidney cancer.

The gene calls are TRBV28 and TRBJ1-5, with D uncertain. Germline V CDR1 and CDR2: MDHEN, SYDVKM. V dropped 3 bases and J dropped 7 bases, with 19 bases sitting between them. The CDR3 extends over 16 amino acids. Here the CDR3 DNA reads TGTGCCAGCAGTTTCCAGCCCCTACTTCACCGGCAGCCCCAGCATTTT. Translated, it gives CASSFQPLLHRQPQHF.

CDR3 loop: CASSEGGVANTGELFF. DNA of the CDR3: TGCGCCAGCTCCGAAGGGGGGGTCGCTAACACCGGGGAGCTGTTTTTT. The J gene is TRBJ2-2, the V gene TRBV10-1, with D perhaps TRBD2 (7 bases). Deletions cut 8 bases from V and 2 bases from J, with 18 bases between. This CDR3 spans 16 amino acids. CDR1 and CDR2 (germline): WNHNN, SYGVQD (reference sequence).